The clone carrying this TCR beta chain was counted many times. 5'RACE with 10-nucleotide random UMIs produced the cDNA. TCRdb reanalysed the 5' RACE reads using MiXCR and keeps one entry per CDR3 protein. Here the sample spans 30,000 to 50,000 distinct CDR3 sequences, 7% to 8.5% being singletons. V was shortened by 0 bases and J by 2 bases, with 8 bases between the two germline ends. Germline CDR1 SGHRS, CDR2 YFSETQ. CDR3 length: 15 amino acids. Healthy controls were blood bank volunteers in Maryland, USA. The cell input for sorted libraries was approximately 1 million, and those cells were CD4+ or CD8+ T cells. These data belong to a study of neurological immune-mediated disorders.

The gene calls are TRBV5-1 and TRBJ2-2; D gene uncertain. Sequenced input: CD4+ T cells from blood. This TCR was recovered from a man between 45 and 60 years old in good health. In DNA form, the CDR3 reads TGCGCCAGCAGCTTGGGGGGTTCTAACACCGGGGAGCTGTTTTTT. Its translation is CASSLGGSNTGELFF.